A selection of T cell receptor beta chains follows, all from one sample in a study of control samples from healthy donors and cancer patients. Sequencing used immunoSEQ multiplex PCR; TCRdb keeps in-frame clones, though not all of them. The table shows approximately 54,000 clones, with 88% occurring only once. Sequencing was performed on PBMCs. These receptors all stem from a man aged 45 to 65 with head and neck cancer. Both conserved end residues are part of each CDR3. Size is omitted from some rows. Given values are once, few, many or a class for expanded clones.

J gene: TRBJ2-1; V gene: TRBV27; clone size: once; CDR3 protein: CASSFGLRLAHNEQFF
J gene: TRBJ2-7; V gene: TRBV18; clone size: NA; CDR3 protein: CASSPTSGLYEQYF
J gene: TRBJ2-3; V gene: TRBV7-6; clone size: NA; CDR3 protein: CASSSTGTGGVDTQYF
J gene: TRBJ2-7; V gene: TRBV19; clone size: NA; CDR3 protein: CASSIDRPGYEQYF
J gene: TRBJ1-1; V gene: TRBV20-1; clone size: NA; CDR3 protein: CSAGQGLEAFF
J gene: TRBJ1-4; V gene: TRBV7-9; clone size: once; CDR3 protein: CASSATPGQQDEKLFF
J gene: TRBJ1-4; V gene: TRBV5-8; clone size: NA; CDR3 protein: CASRMTGNGKLFF
J gene: TRBJ1-2; V gene: TRBV7-9; clone size: NA; CDR3 protein: CASSSTGRAAEHYGYTF
J gene: TRBJ2-4; V gene: TRBV11-2; clone size: NA; CDR3 protein: CASSPGPALAKNIQYF
J gene: TRBJ1-4; V gene: TRBV7-9; clone size: NA; CDR3 protein: CASSPIMKLNEKLFF
J gene: TRBJ2-1; V gene: TRBV24-1; clone size: NA; CDR3 protein: CATSDSGTSGGAVDNEQFF
J gene: TRBJ1-3; V gene: TRBV18; clone size: NA; CDR3 protein: CASSPGQGFLLSGNTIYF
J gene: TRBJ1-2; V gene: TRBV5-4; clone size: NA; CDR3 protein: CASSSRDSGGYTF
J gene: TRBJ1-1; V gene: TRBV19; clone size: NA; CDR3 protein: CASTQVATLATEAFF
J gene: TRBJ2-3; V gene: TRBV9; clone size: NA; CDR3 protein: CASSVDSGGRDTQYF
J gene: TRBJ2-1; V gene: TRBV19; clone size: NA; CDR3 protein: CASSMPGQRFNEQFF
J gene: TRBJ1-3; V gene: TRBV23-1; clone size: many; CDR3 protein: CASGGQGRNTIYF
J gene: TRBJ1-5; V gene: TRBV7-2; clone size: NA; CDR3 protein: CASSSYSNQPQHF
J gene: TRBJ2-7; V gene: TRBV29-1; clone size: NA; CDR3 protein: CSGTSGGNEQYF
J gene: TRBJ1-2; V gene: TRBV4-2; clone size: NA; CDR3 protein: CASSQAGGYGYTF
J gene: TRBJ1-3; V gene: TRBV15; clone size: NA; CDR3 protein: CATSRHQGAGNTIYF
J gene: TRBJ2-5; V gene: TRBV5-1; clone size: NA; CDR3 protein: CASSLGGQGAPQETQYF
J gene: TRBJ2-1; V gene: TRBV7-3; clone size: NA; CDR3 protein: CASSPGGASYNEQFF
J gene: TRBJ2-1; V gene: TRBV30; clone size: NA; CDR3 protein: CAWSSKDRAAYNEQFF
J gene: TRBJ2-1; V gene: TRBV11-3; clone size: NA; CDR3 protein: CASSLVSWGQENNEQFF
J gene: TRBJ2-5; V gene: TRBV2; clone size: few; CDR3 protein: CASTWGQETQYF
J gene: TRBJ2-4; V gene: TRBV11-2; clone size: NA; CDR3 protein: CASSSIVAVAKNIQYF
J gene: TRBJ2-1; V gene: TRBV15; clone size: NA; CDR3 protein: CATSRDELELYYSYNEQFF
J gene: TRBJ1-2; V gene: TRBV6-5; clone size: NA; CDR3 protein: CASSSGRNYGYTF
J gene: TRBJ1-1; V gene: TRBV3-1/TRBV3-2; clone size: NA; CDR3 protein: CASSRTGLNTEAFF
J gene: TRBJ1-2; V gene: TRBV18; clone size: NA; CDR3 protein: CASSPKNRTGAGYGYTF
J gene: TRBJ1-2; V gene: TRBV10-3; clone size: NA; CDR3 protein: CAISEDRGSGYTF
J gene: TRBJ1-5; V gene: TRBV19; clone size: NA; CDR3 protein: CASSSIQGPYSNQPQHF
J gene: TRBJ1-1; V gene: TRBV27; clone size: NA; CDR3 protein: CASSPGPLEAFF
J gene: TRBJ2-3; V gene: TRBV6-1; clone size: NA; CDR3 protein: CASSEAGGTDTQYF
J gene: TRBJ2-3; V gene: TRBV2; clone size: NA; CDR3 protein: CASSERDVAQNTQYF
J gene: TRBJ2-5; V gene: TRBV6-2/TRBV6-3; clone size: NA; CDR3 protein: CASSYRASEGRETQYF
J gene: TRBJ2-5; V gene: TRBV4-1; clone size: NA; CDR3 protein: CASSQGLAGGGTGTQYF
J gene: TRBJ2-5; V gene: TRBV21-1; clone size: once; CDR3 protein: CASSKVFCAAQQGLSVGETQYF
J gene: TRBJ2-5; V gene: TRBV18; clone size: NA; CDR3 protein: CASSPRTGTGETQYF
J gene: TRBJ2-7; V gene: TRBV6-7; clone size: NA; CDR3 protein: CARQDESSYEQYF
J gene: TRBJ2-5; V gene: TRBV30; clone size: NA; CDR3 protein: CAWLGLAEETQYF
J gene: TRBJ1-1; V gene: TRBV10-3; clone size: NA; CDR3 protein: CAISESPRAGLNTEAFF
J gene: TRBJ2-2; V gene: TRBV4-3; clone size: NA; CDR3 protein: CASSQDLLGQGATGELFF
J gene: TRBJ1-5; V gene: TRBV14; clone size: once; CDR3 protein: CASSPWDREYDQPQHF